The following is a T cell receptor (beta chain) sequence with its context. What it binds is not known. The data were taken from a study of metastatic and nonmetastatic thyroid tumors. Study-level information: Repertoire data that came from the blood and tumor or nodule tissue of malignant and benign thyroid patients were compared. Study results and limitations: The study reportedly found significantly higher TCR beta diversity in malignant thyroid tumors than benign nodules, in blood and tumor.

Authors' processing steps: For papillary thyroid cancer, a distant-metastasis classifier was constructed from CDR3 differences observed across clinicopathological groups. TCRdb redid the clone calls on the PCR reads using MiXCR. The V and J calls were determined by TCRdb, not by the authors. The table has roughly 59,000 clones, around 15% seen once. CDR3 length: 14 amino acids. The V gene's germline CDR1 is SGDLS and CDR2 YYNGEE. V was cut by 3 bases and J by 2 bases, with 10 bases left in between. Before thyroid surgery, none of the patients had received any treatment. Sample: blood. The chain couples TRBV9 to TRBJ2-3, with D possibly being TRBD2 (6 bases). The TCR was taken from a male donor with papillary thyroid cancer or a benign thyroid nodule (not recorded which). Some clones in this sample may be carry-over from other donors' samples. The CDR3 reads CASSGGLITDTQYF. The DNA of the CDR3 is TGTGCCAGCAGCGGAGGACTAATCACAGATACGCAGTATTTT.